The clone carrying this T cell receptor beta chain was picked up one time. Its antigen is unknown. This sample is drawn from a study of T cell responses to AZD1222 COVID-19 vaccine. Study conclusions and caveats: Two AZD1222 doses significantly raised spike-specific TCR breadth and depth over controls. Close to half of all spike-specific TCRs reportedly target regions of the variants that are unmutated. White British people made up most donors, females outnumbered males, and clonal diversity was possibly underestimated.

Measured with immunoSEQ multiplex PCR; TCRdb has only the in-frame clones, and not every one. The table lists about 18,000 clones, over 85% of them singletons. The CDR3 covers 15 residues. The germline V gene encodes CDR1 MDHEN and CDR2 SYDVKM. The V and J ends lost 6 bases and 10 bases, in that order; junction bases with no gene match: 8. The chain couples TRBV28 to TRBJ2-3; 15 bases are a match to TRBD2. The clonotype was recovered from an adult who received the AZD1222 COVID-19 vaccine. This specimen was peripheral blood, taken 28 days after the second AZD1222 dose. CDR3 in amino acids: CASRAGTSGRLAQYF. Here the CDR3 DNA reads TGTGCCAGCAGAGCTGGGACTAGCGGGAGGTTGGCGCAGTATTTT.